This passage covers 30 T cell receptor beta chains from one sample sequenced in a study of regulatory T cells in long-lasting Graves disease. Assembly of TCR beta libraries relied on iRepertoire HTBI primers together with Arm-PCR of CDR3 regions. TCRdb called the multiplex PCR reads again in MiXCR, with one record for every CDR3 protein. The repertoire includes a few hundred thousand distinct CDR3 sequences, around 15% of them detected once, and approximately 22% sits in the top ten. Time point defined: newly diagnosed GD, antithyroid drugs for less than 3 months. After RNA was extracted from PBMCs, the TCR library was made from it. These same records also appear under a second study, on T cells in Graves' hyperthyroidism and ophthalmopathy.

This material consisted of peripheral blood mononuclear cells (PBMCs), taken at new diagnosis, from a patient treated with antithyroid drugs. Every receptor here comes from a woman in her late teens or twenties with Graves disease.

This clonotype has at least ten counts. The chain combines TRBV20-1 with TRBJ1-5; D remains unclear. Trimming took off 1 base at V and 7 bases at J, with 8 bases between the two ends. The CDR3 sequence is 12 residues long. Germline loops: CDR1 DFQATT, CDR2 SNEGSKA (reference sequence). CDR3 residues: CSARVGRQPQHF. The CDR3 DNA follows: TGCAGTGCTAGAGTGGGCAGGCAGCCCCAGCATTTT.

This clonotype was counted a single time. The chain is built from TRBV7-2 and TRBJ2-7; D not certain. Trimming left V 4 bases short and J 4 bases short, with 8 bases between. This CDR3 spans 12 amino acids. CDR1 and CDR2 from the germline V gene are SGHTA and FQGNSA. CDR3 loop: CASSSDLYEQYF. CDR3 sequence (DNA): TGTGCCAGCAGCTCAGACCTTTACGAGCAGTACTTC.

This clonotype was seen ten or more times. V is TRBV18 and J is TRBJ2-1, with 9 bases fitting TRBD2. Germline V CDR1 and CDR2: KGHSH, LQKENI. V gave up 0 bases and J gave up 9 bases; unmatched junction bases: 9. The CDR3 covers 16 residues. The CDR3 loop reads CASSPPSSGTLFEQFF. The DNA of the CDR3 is TGTGCCAGCTCACCACCGTCTAGCGGGACCCTTTTTGAGCAGTTCTTC.

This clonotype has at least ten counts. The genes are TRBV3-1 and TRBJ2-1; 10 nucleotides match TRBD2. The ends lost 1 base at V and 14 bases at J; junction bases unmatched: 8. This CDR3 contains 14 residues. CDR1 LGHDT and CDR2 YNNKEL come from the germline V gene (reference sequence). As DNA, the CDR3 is TGTGCCAGCAGCCAAGTGCTAGCGGGAGCGAGGGAGTTCTTC. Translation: CASSQVLAGAREFF.

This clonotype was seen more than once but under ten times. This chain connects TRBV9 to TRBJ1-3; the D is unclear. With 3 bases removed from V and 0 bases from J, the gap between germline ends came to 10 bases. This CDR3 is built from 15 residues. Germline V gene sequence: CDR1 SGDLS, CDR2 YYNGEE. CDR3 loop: CASSGGRFSGNTIYF. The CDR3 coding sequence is TGTGCCAGCAGCGGAGGTCGATTCTCTGGAAACACCATATATTTT. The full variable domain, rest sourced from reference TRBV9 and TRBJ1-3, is DSGVTQTPKHLITATGQRVTLRCSPRSGDLSVYWYQQSLDQGLQFLIQYYNGEERAKGNILERFSAQQFPDLHSELNLSSLELGDSALYFCASSGGRFSGNTIYFGEGSWLTVV.

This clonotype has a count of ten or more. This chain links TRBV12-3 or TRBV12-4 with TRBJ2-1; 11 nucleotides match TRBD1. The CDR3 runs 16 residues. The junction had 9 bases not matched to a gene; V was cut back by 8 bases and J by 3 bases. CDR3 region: CASSLRGTGGYNEQFF. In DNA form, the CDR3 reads TGTGCCAGCTCACTTAGAGGGACAGGGGGCTACAATGAGCAGTTCTTC.

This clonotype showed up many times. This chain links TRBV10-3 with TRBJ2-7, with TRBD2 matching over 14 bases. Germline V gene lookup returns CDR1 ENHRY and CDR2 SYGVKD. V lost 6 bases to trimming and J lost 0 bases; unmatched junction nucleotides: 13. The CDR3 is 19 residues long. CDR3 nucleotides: TGTGCCATCAGCCGACCGGGACTAGCGGGAGTCGAAAGCTCCTACGAGCAGTACTTC. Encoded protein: CAISRPGLAGVESSYEQYF.

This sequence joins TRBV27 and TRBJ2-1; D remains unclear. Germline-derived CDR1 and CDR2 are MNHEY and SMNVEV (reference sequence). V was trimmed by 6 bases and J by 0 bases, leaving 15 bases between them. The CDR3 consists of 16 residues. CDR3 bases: TGTGCCAGCAGCTCTGTAATCCCGAGCTCCTACAATGAGCAGTTCTTC. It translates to CASSSVIPSSYNEQFF.

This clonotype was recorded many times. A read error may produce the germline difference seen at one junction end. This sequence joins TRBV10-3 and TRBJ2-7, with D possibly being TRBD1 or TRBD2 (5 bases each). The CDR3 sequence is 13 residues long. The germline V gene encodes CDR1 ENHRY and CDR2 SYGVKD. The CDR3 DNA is TGTGCCATCAGCAGGGACCCCTCCGACGAGCAGTACTTC. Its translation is CAISRDPSDEQYF.

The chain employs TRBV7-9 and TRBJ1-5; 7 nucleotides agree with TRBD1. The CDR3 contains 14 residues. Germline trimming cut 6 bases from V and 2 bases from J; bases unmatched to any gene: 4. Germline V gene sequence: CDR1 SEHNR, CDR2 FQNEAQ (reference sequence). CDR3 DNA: TGTGCCAGCAGTTTTACAGGGGGCAATCAGCCCCAGCATTTT. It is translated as CASSFTGGNQPQHF.

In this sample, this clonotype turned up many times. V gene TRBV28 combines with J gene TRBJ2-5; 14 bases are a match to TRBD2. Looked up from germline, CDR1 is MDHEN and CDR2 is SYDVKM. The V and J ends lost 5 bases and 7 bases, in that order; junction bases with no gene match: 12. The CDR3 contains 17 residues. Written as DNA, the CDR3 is TGTGCCAGCAGTGCGCGACTAGCGGGAGGGCCGGCGTCGACCCAGTACTTC. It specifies CASSARLAGGPASTQYF.

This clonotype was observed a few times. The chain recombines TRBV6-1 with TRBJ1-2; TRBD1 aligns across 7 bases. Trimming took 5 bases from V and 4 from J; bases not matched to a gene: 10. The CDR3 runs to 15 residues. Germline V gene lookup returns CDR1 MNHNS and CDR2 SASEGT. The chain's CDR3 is CASSPTGRSFYGYTF. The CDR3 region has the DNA TGTGCCAGCAGTCCGACAGGGCGAAGCTTCTATGGCTACACCTTC.

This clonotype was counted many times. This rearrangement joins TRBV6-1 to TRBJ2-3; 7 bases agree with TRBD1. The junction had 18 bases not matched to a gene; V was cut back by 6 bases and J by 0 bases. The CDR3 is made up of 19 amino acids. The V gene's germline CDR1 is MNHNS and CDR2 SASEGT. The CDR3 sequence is CASSFNTASTGLSTDTQYF. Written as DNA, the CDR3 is TGTGCCAGCAGCTTTAACACCGCTTCGACAGGGCTTAGCACAGATACGCAGTATTTT.

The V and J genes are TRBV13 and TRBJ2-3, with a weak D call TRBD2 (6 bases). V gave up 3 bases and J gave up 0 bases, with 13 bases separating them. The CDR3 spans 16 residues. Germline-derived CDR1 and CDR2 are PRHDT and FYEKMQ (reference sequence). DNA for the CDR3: TGTGCCAGCAGCTTGGAGCGGGTGTGGAGCACAGATACGCAGTATTTT. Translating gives CASSLERVWSTDTQYF.

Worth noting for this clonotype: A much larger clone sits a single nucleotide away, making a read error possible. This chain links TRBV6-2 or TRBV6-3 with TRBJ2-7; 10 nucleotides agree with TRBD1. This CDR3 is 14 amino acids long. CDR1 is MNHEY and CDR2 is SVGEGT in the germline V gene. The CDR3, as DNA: TGTGTCAGCACAGGACAGGGGGTAAGGAACGAGCAGTACTTC. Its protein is CVSTGQGVRNEQYF.

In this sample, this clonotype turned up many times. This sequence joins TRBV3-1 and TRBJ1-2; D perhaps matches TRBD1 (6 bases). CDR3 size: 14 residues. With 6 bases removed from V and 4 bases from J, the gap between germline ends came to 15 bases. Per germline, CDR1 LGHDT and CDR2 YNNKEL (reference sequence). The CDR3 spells CASRSRGGGYGYTF. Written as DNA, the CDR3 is TGTGCCAGCAGATCCAGGGGAGGTGGCTATGGCTACACCTTC.

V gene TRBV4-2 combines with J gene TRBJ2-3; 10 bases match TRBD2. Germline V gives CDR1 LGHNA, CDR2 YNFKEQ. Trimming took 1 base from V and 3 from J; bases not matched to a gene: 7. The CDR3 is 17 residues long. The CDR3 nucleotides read TGTGCCAGCAGCCAAGGATTGCTAGCGGGAGAAACAGATACGCAGTATTTT. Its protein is CASSQGLLAGETDTQYF.

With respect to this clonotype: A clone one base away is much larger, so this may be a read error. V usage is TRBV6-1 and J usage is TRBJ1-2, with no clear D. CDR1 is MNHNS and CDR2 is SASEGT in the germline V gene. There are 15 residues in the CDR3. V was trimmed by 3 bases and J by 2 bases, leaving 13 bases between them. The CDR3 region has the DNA TGTGCCAGCAGTGATCGGATTACAATGAACTATGGCTACACCTTC. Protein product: CASSDRITMNYGYTF.

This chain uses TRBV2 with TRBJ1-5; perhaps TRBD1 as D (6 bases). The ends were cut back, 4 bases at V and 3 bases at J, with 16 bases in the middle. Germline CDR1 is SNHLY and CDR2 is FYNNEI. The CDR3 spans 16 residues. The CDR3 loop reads CASSALGQSYNQPQHF. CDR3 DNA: TGTGCCAGCAGTGCATTAGGACAGAGTTACAATCAGCCCCAGCATTTT. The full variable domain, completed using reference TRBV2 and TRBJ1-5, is EPEVTQTPSHQVTQMGQEVILRCVPISNHLYFYWYRQILGQKVEFLVSFYNNEISEKSEIFDDQFSVERPDGSNFTLKIRSTKLEDSAMYFCASSALGQSYNQPQHFGDGTRLSIL.

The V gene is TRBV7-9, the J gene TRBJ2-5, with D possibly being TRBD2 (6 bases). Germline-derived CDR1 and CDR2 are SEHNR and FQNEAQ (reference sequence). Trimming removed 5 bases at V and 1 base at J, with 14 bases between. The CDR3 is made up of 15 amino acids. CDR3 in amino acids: CASSQWGSGQETQYF. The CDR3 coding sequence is TGTGCCAGCAGCCAATGGGGTAGCGGCCAAGAGACCCAGTACTTC. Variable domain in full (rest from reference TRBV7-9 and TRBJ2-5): DTGVSQNPRHKITKRGQNVTFRCDPISEHNRLYWYRQTLGQGPEFLTYFQNEAQLEKSRLLSDRFSAERPKGSFSTLEIQRTEQGDSAMYLCASSQWGSGQETQYFGPGTRLLVL.

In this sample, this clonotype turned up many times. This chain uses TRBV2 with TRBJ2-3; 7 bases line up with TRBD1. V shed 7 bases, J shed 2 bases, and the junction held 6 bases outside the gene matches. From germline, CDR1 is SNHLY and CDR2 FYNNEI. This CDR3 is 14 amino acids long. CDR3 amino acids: CASIRDSYTDTQYF. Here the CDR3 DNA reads TGTGCCAGCATTCGGGACAGCTACACAGATACGCAGTATTTT.

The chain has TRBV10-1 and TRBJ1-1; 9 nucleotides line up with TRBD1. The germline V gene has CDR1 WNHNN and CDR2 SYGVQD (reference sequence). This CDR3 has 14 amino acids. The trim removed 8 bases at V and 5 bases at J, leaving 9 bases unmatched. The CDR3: CASRDRATRTEAFF. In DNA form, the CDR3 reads TGCGCCAGCCGGGACAGGGCAACTCGGACTGAAGCTTTCTTT.

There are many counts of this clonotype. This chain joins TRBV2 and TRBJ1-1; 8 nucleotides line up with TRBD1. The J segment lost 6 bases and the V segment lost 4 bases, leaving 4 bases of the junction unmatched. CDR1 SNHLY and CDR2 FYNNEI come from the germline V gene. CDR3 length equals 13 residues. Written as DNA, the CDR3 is TGTGCCAGCAGTGGACAGGGGCCGGCTGAAGCTTTCTTT. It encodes CASSGQGPAEAFF.

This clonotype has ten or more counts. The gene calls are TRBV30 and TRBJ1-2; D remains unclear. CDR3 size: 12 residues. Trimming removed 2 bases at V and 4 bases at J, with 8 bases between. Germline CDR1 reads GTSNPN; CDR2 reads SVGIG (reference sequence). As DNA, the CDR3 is TGTGCCTGGAGTCCAAGTACCTATGGCTACACCTTC. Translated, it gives CAWSPSTYGYTF.

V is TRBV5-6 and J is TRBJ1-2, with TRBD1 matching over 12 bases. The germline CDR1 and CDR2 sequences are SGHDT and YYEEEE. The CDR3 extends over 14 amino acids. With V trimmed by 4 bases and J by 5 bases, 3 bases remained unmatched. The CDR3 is CASSRGQGAYGYTF. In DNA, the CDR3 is TGTGCCAGCAGCCGGGGACAGGGGGCTTATGGCTACACCTTC.

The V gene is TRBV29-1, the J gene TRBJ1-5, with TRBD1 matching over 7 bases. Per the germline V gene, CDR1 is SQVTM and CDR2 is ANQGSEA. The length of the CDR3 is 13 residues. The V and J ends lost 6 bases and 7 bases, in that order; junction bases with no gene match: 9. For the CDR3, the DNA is TGCAGCGTCGGGGGACAGAGGGGCCAGCCCCAGCATTTT. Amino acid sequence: CSVGGQRGQPQHF.

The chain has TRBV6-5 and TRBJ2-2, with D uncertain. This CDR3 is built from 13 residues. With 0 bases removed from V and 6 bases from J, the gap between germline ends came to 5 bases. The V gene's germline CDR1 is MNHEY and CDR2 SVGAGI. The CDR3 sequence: CASSYSMSGELFF. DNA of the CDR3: TGTGCCAGCAGTTACTCGATGTCCGGGGAGCTGTTTTTT.

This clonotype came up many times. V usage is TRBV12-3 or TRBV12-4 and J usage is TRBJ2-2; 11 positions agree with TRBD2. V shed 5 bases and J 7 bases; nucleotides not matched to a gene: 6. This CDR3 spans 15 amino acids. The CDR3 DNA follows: TGTGCCAGCAGTCCACTAGCGGGAGCGGTCGGGGAGCTGTTTTTT. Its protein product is CASSPLAGAVGELFF.

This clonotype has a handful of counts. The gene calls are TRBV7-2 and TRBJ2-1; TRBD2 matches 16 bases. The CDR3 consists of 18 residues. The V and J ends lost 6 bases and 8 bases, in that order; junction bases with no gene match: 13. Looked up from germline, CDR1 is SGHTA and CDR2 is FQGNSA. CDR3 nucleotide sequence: TGTGCCAGCAGACCCGGGACTAGCGGGAGGGCCTCCCCCTATGAGCAGTTCTTC. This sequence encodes CASRPGTSGRASPYEQFF. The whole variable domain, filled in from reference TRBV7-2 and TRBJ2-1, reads GAGVSQSPSNKVTEKGKDVELRCDPISGHTALYWYRQSLGQGLEFLIYFQGNSAPDKSGLPSDRFSAERTGGSVSTLTIQRTQQEDSAVYLCASRPGTSGRASPYEQFFGPGTRLTVL.

The CDR3 region is CASSDSQWGELFF. The CDR3 region has the DNA TGCGCCAGCAGTGACAGCCAATGGGGGGAGCTGTTTTTT. The V and J genes are TRBV10-2 and TRBJ2-2, with D uncertain. CDR1 and CDR2 from the germline V gene are WSHSY and SAAADI. V shed 3 bases and J shed 8 bases, with 10 bases lying between them. CDR3 length equals 13 residues.